This TCR beta chain was captured by sequencing in a study of blood T cell repertoires in COVID-19. Trimming cost V 5 bases and J 7 bases; bases outside gene matches: 8. CDR1 is SGHTA, CDR2 FQGTGA, per germline. The length of the CDR3 is 14 residues. TCRdb's copy holds only in-frame clones and misses some; the assay was immunoSEQ multiplex PCR. The sample holds 310,000 or so clones, around 90% seen once. This sequence joins TRBV7-3 and TRBJ1-1, with 9 bases aligning to TRBD1. This clonotype was sampled from a woman in her fifties or sixties who had recovered from COVID-19. Sequenced sample: peripheral blood. In DNA, the CDR3 is TGTGCCAGCAGCCCTCAGGGGACAGGGCTTGAAGCTTTCTTT. Amino acids: CASSPQGTGLEAFF.